These 11 T cell receptor beta chains came from one sample sequenced in a study of T cells after yellow fever vaccination. TCRdb analysed the 5' RACE reads with MiXCR anew, one entry per CDR3 protein. This sample carries about 170,000 distinct CDR3 sequences, about 6% of them seen once, and the ten largest clones take just under 3%. The specimen was CD4+ T cells sorted from PBMCs, collected on the day of the first yellow fever vaccination. These receptors were obtained from a young man who received the YFV17D yellow fever vaccine.

In this sample, this clonotype turned up many times. This sequence joins TRBV9 and TRBJ1-1; 7 bases are a match to TRBD1. Trimming removed 1 base from V and 3 bases from J; junction bases left unmatched: 6. Germline V CDR1 and CDR2: SGDLS, YYNGEE. The CDR3 is made up of 15 amino acids. The CDR3 reads CASSVIERGHTEAFF. CDR3 nucleotide sequence: TGTGCCAGCAGCGTAATCGAGAGGGGGCACACTGAAGCTTTCTTT. Using reference TRBV9 and TRBJ1-1 for the parts outside the CDR3, the full variable domain is DSGVTQTPKHLITATGQRVTLRCSPRSGDLSVYWYQQSLDQGLQFLIQYYNGEERAKGNILERFSAQQFPDLHSELNLSSLELGDSALYFCASSVIERGHTEAFFGQGTRLTVV.

This clonotype was observed at least ten times. V is TRBV7-2 and J is TRBJ2-3; D is possibly TRBD2 (6 bases). V was shortened by 1 base and J by 8 bases, with 13 bases between the two germline ends. This CDR3 has 14 residues. The germline V gene has CDR1 SGHTA and CDR2 FQGNSA. The CDR3, as DNA: TGTGCCAGCAGCTTAGGAACGAGAGCGGGTACGCAGTATTTT. This translates into CASSLGTRAGTQYF.

This clonotype was recorded many times. V gene TRBV20-1 combines with J gene TRBJ2-3; a possible D gene is TRBD1 (6 bases). The CDR3 extends over 17 amino acids. CDR1 and CDR2 from the germline V gene are DFQATT and SNEGSKA (reference sequence). V was clipped by 4 bases and J by 1 base, with 21 bases between them. The CDR3 region is CSATTSSGEGGTDTQYF. The CDR3 coding sequence is TGCAGTGCTACAACCTCCTCGGGTGAGGGGGGCACAGATACGCAGTATTTT.

This clonotype was counted many times. This rearrangement joins TRBV25-1 to TRBJ2-2, with 8 bases lining up with TRBD1. The CDR3 has 13 amino acids. From germline, CDR1 is MGHDK and CDR2 SYGVNS. Trimming cost V 4 bases and J 6 bases; bases outside gene matches: 1. Written as DNA, the CDR3 is TGTGCCAGCAGTGCACAGGGGGCCGGGGAGCTGTTTTTT. As protein: CASSAQGAGELFF.

J is TRBJ1-1 and V is TRBV6-2 or TRBV6-3, with a tentative D call TRBD1 (6 bases). Germline values: CDR1 MNHEY, CDR2 SVGEGT. V was pared by 5 bases and J by 3 bases, with 22 bases between. This CDR3 has 17 residues. CDR3 nucleotide sequence: TGTGCCAGCAGTCCCCGGTTGGGGGCAGTTGTTCACACTGAAGCTTTCTTT. Translation: CASSPRLGAVVHTEAFF.

At least ten counts were recorded for this clonotype. The gene calls are TRBV14 and TRBJ1-2; D may be TRBD1 (5 bases). Germline assignment: CDR1 SGHDN and CDR2 FVKESK. CDR3 length: 14 residues. V was cut by 1 base and J by 5 bases, with 11 bases left in between. CDR3 sequence: CASSQAGMGYGYTF. The DNA of the CDR3 is TGTGCCAGCAGCCAAGCAGGGATGGGATATGGCTACACCTTC.

The chain combines TRBV3-1 with TRBJ2-5; 8 positions agree with TRBD1. CDR1 is LGHDT and CDR2 is YNNKEL in the germline V gene (reference sequence). The CDR3 spans 16 residues. V shed 1 base and J 4 bases; nucleotides not matched to a gene: 8. The CDR3 is CASSQVSGGISETQYF. DNA of the CDR3: TGTGCCAGCAGCCAAGTGTCAGGGGGCATATCAGAGACCCAGTACTTC.

This chain joins TRBV7-2 and TRBJ2-6; D call uncertain. The ends were cut back, 3 bases at V and 0 bases at J, with 6 bases in the middle. CDR1 is SGHTA and CDR2 is FQGNSA in the germline V gene. The CDR3 length is 15 residues. CDR3 DNA sequence: TGTGCCAGCAGCTTTCCTCTCTCTGGGGCCAACGTCCTGACTTTC. This translates into CASSFPLSGANVLTF.

The V call is TRBV3-1, the J call TRBJ2-5, with D maybe TRBD1 (6 bases). CDR1 and CDR2 from the germline V gene are LGHDT and YNNKEL (reference sequence). This CDR3 comprises 15 residues. Trimming removed 4 bases from V and 3 bases from J, with 15 bases in between. The CDR3 coding sequence is TGTGCCAGCAGCCTTCCTACCGCAGGGGAAGAGACCCAGTACTTC. Translation: CASSLPTAGEETQYF.

CDR3 protein: CSVTQGGEQYV. CDR3 in DNA: TGCAGCGTTACACAGGGTGGCGAGCAGTACGTC. This chain joins TRBV29-1 and TRBJ2-7; possible D gene TRBD1, 6 bases. Germline assignment: CDR1 SQVTM and CDR2 ANQGSEA. Trimming stripped 5 bases from V and 6 bases from J, with 11 bases between. The CDR3 consists of 11 residues.

This clonotype was seen more than once but under ten times. This chain uses TRBV7-3 with TRBJ2-1; TRBD2 matches 9 bases. Germline V gene sequence: CDR1 SGHTA, CDR2 FQGTGA. The trim removed 3 bases at V and 11 bases at J, leaving 2 bases unmatched. The CDR3 covers 12 residues. In DNA form, the CDR3 reads TGTGCCAGCAGCTTGACTAGCGGAAAGCAGTTCTTC. Encoded protein: CASSLTSGKQFF.